The rows below give T cell receptor beta chains drawn from one sample of a study of graft-versus-host responses after intestinal transplantation. No antigen is known for these receptors. Generated by immunoSEQ multiplex PCR, the TCRdb table keeps only in-frame clones and is missing some. Of 85,000 to 90,000 clones listed, under 95% were seen once; the top ten hold about 0.38%. The source material was unstimulated CD4+ T cells sorted from spleen or lymph node cells, sampled before transplant. The receptors here all came from a human donor who was the organ donor for an intestinal transplant. The CDR3 runs from the conserved cysteine through the conserved F or W. A D gene is named only where the DNA matches it firmly. Not all rows give a size; the values are once, few, many and, for expanded clones, a class.

CDR3,DNA,size,J,V,D
CASSQDPVVNLHF,TGCGCCAGCAGCCAAGATCCGGTCGTAAACCTCCACTTT,.,TRBJ1-6,TRBV4-1,.
CASSSRGRTEAFF,TGTGCCAGCAGCTCCAGGGGTAGAACTGAAGCTTTCTTT,.,TRBJ1-1,TRBV7-9,.
CATKIGLAGMASYEQYF,TGTGCCACCAAGATAGGTCTAGCGGGCATGGCTTCCTACGAGCAGTACTTC,.,TRBJ2-7,TRBV10-3,TRBD2
CASSVQGGAQYGYTF,TGTGCCAGCAGCGTACAAGGGGGCGCGCAGTATGGCTACACCTTC,.,TRBJ1-2,TRBV5-6,TRBD1
CASSYSTSGRVYEQFF,TGTGCCAGCAGTTACTCAACTAGCGGGAGAGTCTATGAGCAGTTCTTC,.,TRBJ2-1,TRBV6-5,TRBD2
CASKLGDRVGDTQYF,TGTGCCAGCAAACTAGGGGACAGGGTGGGAGATACGCAGTATTTT,.,TRBJ2-3,TRBV6-5,TRBD1
CASSYRGRNQPQHF,TGTGCCAGCAGCTACAGGGGGCGCAATCAGCCCCAGCATTTT,.,TRBJ1-5,TRBV5-6,TRBD1
CASSLMGELSPLHF,TGCGCCAGCTCCCTCATGGGAGAATTGTCACCCCTCCACTTT,.,TRBJ1-6,TRBV5-1,.
CASSRLAGAANTGELFF,TGTGCCAGCAGCCGACTAGCGGGAGCCGCGAACACCGGGGAGCTGTTTTTT,.,TRBJ2-2,TRBV7-2,TRBD2
CASSQGANQPQHF,TGCGCCAGCAGCCAGGGGGCGAATCAGCCCCAGCATTTT,.,TRBJ1-5,TRBV10-1,TRBD1
CASSLARGQAEGTIYF,TGTGCCAGCAGCTTAGCCAGGGGACAGGCTGAGGGCACCATATATTTT,.,TRBJ1-3,TRBV7-6,TRBD1
CASSPGPGANVLTF,TGTGCCAGTAGTCCAGGGCCTGGGGCCAACGTCCTGACTTTC,once,TRBJ2-6,TRBV19,.
CATRGATQDTQYF,TGTGCCACCAGGGGGGCCACACAAGATACGCAGTATTTT,.,TRBJ2-3,TRBV2,.
CASSFVGLAGAPSYEQYF,TGTGCCAGCAGTTTTGTGGGACTAGCGGGAGCACCATCCTACGAGCAGTACTTC,.,TRBJ2-7,TRBV28,TRBD2
CASSLVGTKETQYF,TGTGCCAGCAGCTTAGTAGGGACAAAAGAGACCCAGTACTTC,.,TRBJ2-5,TRBV7-9,.
CASRTASDRTDTQYF,TGTGCCAGTAGAACGGCTAGCGACCGCACAGATACGCAGTATTTT,.,TRBJ2-3,TRBV19,.
CASTGEGYGYTF,TGTGCCAGCACTGGAGAAGGCTATGGCTACACCTTC,once,TRBJ1-2,TRBV6-1,.
CASSRAGTGGGYTF,TGTGCCAGCTCCCGAGCCGGGACAGGGGGAGGCTACACCTTC,.,TRBJ1-2,TRBV18,TRBD1
CASSLDAQIYEQYF,TGCGCCAGCAGCTTGGACGCCCAGATCTACGAGCAGTACTTC,.,TRBJ2-7,TRBV5-1,.
CAISGWTSGAADTQYF,TGTGCCATCAGTGGCTGGACTAGCGGGGCGGCAGATACGCAGTATTTT,.,TRBJ2-3,TRBV10-3,TRBD2
CASSEPDVRAQYF,TGTGCCAGCAGTGAACCCGACGTGCGGGCCCAGTACTTC,.,TRBJ2-5,TRBV2,.
CASSSTPGQSYEQYF,TGTGCCAGCAGCTCAACTCCGGGACAATCCTACGAGCAGTACTTC,.,TRBJ2-7,TRBV13,.
CAISADTYEQYF,TGTGCCATCAGTGCTGACACCTACGAGCAGTACTTC,.,TRBJ2-7,TRBV10-3,.
CAWNWAGKGSPLHF,TGTGCCTGGAATTGGGCAGGGAAGGGTTCACCCCTCCACTTT,few,TRBJ1-6,TRBV30,.
CASSPQRLAGTQYF,TGTGCCAGTAGTCCGCAAAGGCTAGCGGGTACGCAGTATTTT,.,TRBJ2-3,TRBV19,TRBD2
CASSRGLLQETQYF,TGTGCCAGCTCGAGAGGGCTTCTACAAGAGACCCAGTACTTC,.,TRBJ2-5,TRBV2,.
CASSLGGGYNEQFF,TGCGCCAGCAGCTTGGGGGGGGGATACAATGAGCAGTTCTTC,.,TRBJ2-1,TRBV5-1,TRBD2
CASSVRQGVTEAFF,TGTGCCAGCAGCGTAAGACAGGGGGTCACTGAAGCTTTCTTT,.,TRBJ1-1,TRBV9,TRBD1